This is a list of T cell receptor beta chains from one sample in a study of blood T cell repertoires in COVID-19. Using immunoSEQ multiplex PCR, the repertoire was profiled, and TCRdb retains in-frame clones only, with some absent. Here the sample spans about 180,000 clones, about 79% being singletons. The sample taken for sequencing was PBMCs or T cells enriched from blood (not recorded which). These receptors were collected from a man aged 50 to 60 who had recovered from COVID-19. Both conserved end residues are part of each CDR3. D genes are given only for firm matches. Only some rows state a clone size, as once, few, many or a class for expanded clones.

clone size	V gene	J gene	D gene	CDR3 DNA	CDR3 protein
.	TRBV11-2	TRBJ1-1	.	TGTGCCAGCAGCTTAGCCGGGGGGGTCCGGGACACTGAAGCTTTCTTT	CASSLAGGVRDTEAFF
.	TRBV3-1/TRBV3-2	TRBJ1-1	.	TGTGCCAGCAGCCAAACCGACACGAACACTGAAGCTTTCTTT	CASSQTDTNTEAFF
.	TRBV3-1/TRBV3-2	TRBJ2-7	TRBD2	TGTGCCAGCAGCCAAGTGGGGATTAGCGGGACTAGCTACGAGCAGTACTTC	CASSQVGISGTSYEQYF
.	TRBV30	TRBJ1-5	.	TGTGCCTGGAGTGTATCCAGGGTGAATCAGCCCCAGCATTTT	CAWSVSRVNQPQHF
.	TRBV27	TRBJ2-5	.	TGTGCCAGCAGTTTATACCGGGGAGAGACCCAGTACTTC	CASSLYRGETQYF
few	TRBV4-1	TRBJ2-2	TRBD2	TGCGCCAGCGCTTACTTAGCGGGGGGGCTTGGCGGGGAGCTGTTTTTT	CASAYLAGGLGGELFF
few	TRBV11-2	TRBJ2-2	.	TGTGCCAGCAGCTTAGATCGGGGGCTAGCGGTGAACACCGGGGAGCTGTTTTTT	CASSLDRGLAVNTGELFF
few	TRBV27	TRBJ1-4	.	TGTGCCAGCAGTTTGCGGAAAGAGCTAAATGAAAAACTGTTTTTT	CASSLRKELNEKLFF
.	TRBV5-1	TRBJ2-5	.	TGCGCCAGCACCCGGACAGAAGTGTACCAAGAGACCCAGTACTTC	CASTRTEVYQETQYF
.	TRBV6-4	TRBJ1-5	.	TGTGCCAGCAGTCCTACAGGAATTAATCAGCCCCAGCATTTT	CASSPTGINQPQHF
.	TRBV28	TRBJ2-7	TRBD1	TGTGCCAGCATCCCCGGGACAGGGGTCTCCTACGAGCAGTACTTC	CASIPGTGVSYEQYF
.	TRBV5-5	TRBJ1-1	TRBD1	TGTGCCAGCAGCTTAGTGGACAGGCGTTTAATTTTTACTGAAGCTTTCTTT	CASSLVDRRLIFTEAFF
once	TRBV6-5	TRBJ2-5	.	TGTGCCAGCAGTAAGTCGTGGGGAGAGGAGACCCAGTACTTC	CASSKSWGEETQYF
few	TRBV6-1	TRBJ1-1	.	TGTGCCAGCACCGCCGGCGGGTACGTGGACACTGAAGCTTTCTTT	CASTAGGYVDTEAFF
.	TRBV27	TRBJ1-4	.	TGTGCCAGCAGCCGACTAGGGTTGGGGGCAACTAATGAAAAACTGTTTTTT	CASSRLGLGATNEKLFF
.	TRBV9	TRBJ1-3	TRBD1	TGTGCCAGCAGCGTAGCGGAGGGGGCGAAGGGAAACACCATATATTTT	CASSVAEGAKGNTIYF
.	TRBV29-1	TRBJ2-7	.	TGCAGCGTCAGGCAAGGCTCCTACGAGCAGTACTTC	CSVRQGSYEQYF
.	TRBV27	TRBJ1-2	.	TGTGCCAGCAGTTTATACGGGACAAATAACTATGGCTACACCTTC	CASSLYGTNNYGYTF
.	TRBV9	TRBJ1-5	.	TGTGCCAGCAGCGTATCGGCAGACCGGGTGCCCCAGCATTTT	CASSVSADRVPQHF
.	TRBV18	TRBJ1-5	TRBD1	TGTGCCAGCGCCACAGGGGAGGCCCAGCCCCAGCATTTT	CASATGEAQPQHF
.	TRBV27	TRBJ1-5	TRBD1	TGTGCCAGCAGTTCAACGGACAGGGCCTTTCACCAGCCCCAGCATTTT	CASSSTDRAFHQPQHF
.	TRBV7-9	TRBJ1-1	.	TGTGCCAGCAGCTTATTCCTAGAGAACACTGAAGCTTTCTTT	CASSLFLENTEAFF
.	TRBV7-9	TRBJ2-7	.	TGTGCCAGCAGCCCATCGGGACTCCTAGGAAACGAGCAGTACTTC	CASSPSGLLGNEQYF
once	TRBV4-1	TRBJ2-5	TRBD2	TGCGCCAGCAGCTCCAACCCCTACGGGGAGGGAGAGACCCAGTACTTC	CASSSNPYGEGETQYF
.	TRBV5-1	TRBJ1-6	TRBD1	TGCGCCAGCAGCTTGGACGGACAGGGGAATTCACCCCTCCACTTT	CASSLDGQGNSPLHF
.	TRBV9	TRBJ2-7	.	TGTGCCAGCAGCGTAGGGGGTACAGGATTCCACGAGCAGTACTTC	CASSVGGTGFHEQYF
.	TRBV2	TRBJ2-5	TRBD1	TGTGCCAGCACCACTACCTCTGGCGGACAGGGTAACCAAGAGACCCAGTACTTC	CASTTTSGGQGNQETQYF
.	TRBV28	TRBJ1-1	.	TGTGCCAGCAGTTTAAACGCCGGAGGGACTGAAGCTTTCTTT	CASSLNAGGTEAFF
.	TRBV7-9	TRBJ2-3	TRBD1	TGTGCCAGCAGCCTCAGGGACAGGGAGGGGGCAGATACGCAGTATTTT	CASSLRDREGADTQYF
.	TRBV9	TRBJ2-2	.	TGTGCCAGCAGCGTAGTACCAGGGTATCTCGGGGAGCTGTTTTTT	CASSVVPGYLGELFF
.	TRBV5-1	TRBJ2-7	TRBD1	TGCGCCAGCAGCCCGACAGGGCTTCGATACGAGCAGTACTTC	CASSPTGLRYEQYF
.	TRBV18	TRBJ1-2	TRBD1	TGTGCCAGCTCGGCCGACAGGGGGGTCTATGGCTACACCTTC	CASSADRGVYGYTF
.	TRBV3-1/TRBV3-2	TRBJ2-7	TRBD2	TGTGCCAGCAGCCCGAGGACTAGCGTCTACGAGCAGTACTTC	CASSPRTSVYEQYF
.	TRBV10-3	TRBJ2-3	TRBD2	TGTGCCATCAGTGACCGTTTAGCGGGGGCCACAGATACGCAGTATTTT	CAISDRLAGATDTQYF
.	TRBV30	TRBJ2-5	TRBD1	TGTGCCTGGAGTTTCACAGGGGGCATTGGAGAGACCCAGTACTTC	CAWSFTGGIGETQYF
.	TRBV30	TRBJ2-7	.	TGTGCCTGGAGTGCCACAGGGAAGCCTCCATACGAGCAGTACTTC	CAWSATGKPPYEQYF
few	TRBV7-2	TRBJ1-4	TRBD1	TGTGCCAGCAGCCTGTCCGGGACAGGGAATGAAAAACTGTTTTTT	CASSLSGTGNEKLFF
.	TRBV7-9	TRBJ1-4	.	TGTGCCAGCAGCCCCCCGGAGCTGAAACTGTTTTTT	CASSPPELKLFF
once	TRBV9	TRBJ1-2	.	TGTGCCAGCAGCGAAACAGGGTATGGCTACACCTTC	CASSETGYGYTF
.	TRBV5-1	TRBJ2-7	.	TGCGCCAGCAGCCCAGACAGATCCTCCTACGAGCAGTACTTC	CASSPDRSSYEQYF
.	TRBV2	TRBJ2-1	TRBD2	TGTGCCAGCAGGGTGGCGGGGGGGCCCTACAATGAGCAGTTCTTC	CASRVAGGPYNEQFF
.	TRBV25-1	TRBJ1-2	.	TGTGCCAGCAGTGGCACACCGAACTATGGCTACACCTTC	CASSGTPNYGYTF
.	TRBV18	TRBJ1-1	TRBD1	TGTGCCAGCTCACCCGACAGGGGAGGGACTGAAGCTTTCTTT	CASSPDRGGTEAFF
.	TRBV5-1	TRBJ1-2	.	TGCGCCAGCAGCGTATCGACAGTGAACTATGGCTACACCTTC	CASSVSTVNYGYTF
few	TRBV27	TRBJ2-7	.	TGTGCCAGCAGTCAACAGGGTGGGGGGGCGGAGAAGCAGTACTTC	CASSQQGGGAEKQYF
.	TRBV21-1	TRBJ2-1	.	TGTGCCAGCATCTTACCCGGGACAGGGAAGAATGAGCAGTTCTTC	CASILPGTGKNEQFF
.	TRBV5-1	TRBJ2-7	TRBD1	TGCGCCAGCAGCGGGGACAGCACCTACGAGCAGTACTTC	CASSGDSTYEQYF
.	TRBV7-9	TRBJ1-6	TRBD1	TGTGCCAGCAGCTCGTCCCGGGACAGGTTCAGCTCCTATAATTCACCCCTCCACTTT	CASSSSRDRFSSYNSPLHF
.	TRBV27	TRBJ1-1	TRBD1	TGTGCCAGCAGTTCAGGGGGCGCCGGGAACACTGAAGCTTTCTTT	CASSSGGAGNTEAFF
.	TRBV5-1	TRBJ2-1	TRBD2	TGCGCCAGCAGCTTGCGGCGGGGGGGCATGGATGAGCAGTTCTTC	CASSLRRGGMDEQFF
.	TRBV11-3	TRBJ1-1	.	TGTGCCAGCAGCATACAGACAGAGAACACTGAAGCTTTCTTT	CASSIQTENTEAFF
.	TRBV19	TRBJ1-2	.	TGTGCCAGTAGCCTCCGGGATCCCCCGAGCTACACCTTC	CASSLRDPPSYTF
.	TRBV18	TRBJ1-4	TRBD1	TGTGCCAGCTCCGGACAGGGGTCCAGTGGTGAAAAACTGTTTTTT	CASSGQGSSGEKLFF
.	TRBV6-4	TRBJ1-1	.	TGTGCCAGCAGTGACGTGGGGGCGAACACTGAAGCTTTCTTT	CASSDVGANTEAFF
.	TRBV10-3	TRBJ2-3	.	TGTGCCATCGCACCCCGGACTGACGGCGGAGATACGCAGTATTTT	CAIAPRTDGGDTQYF